This T cell receptor (beta chain) was recorded in a study of kidney transplant recipient with SARS-CoV-2 infection. The germline CDR1 and CDR2 sequences are SGHTA and FQGNSA. This CDR3 has 15 amino acids. Trimming took off 1 base at V and 1 base at J, with 11 bases between the two ends. Many counts were recorded for this clonotype. TCRdb fed the reads into MiXCR, producing one record per CDR3 protein. The sample yields 250,000 or so distinct CDR3 sequences, about 28% seen once. Sequenced here: a blood sample, sampled at baseline and around day 110 from a kidney transplant recipient. The chain has TRBV7-2 and TRBJ2-7; D is perhaps TRBD2 (6 bases). This sequence originates from a male patient younger than 45 who had COVID-19 and was a kidney transplant recipient. Some T cells may possibly be graft donor cells. This CDR3 reads CASSLGGGRSYEQYF. CDR3 DNA sequence: TGTGCCAGCAGCTTAGGTGGGGGGAGGTCCTACGAGCAGTACTTC.